Each of the 8 T cell receptor beta chains below was sequenced from the same sample in a study of response to subunit inactivated influenza vaccine. TCRdb ran MiXCR on the RT-PCR reads and lists one entry per CDR3 protein. The sample carries about 570,000 distinct CDR3 sequences, approximately 10% recorded once. Separately, the same data were catalogued under a study of T cells expressing NK-cell markers. That paper states: 5'RACE template switching with UMIs generated TCR beta cDNA.

Sample: PBMCs from blood, taken on the day of vaccination. The receptors come from a man aged 50-60 years who received an inactivated influenza vaccine.

V is TRBV19 and J is TRBJ2-5; the match to TRBD2 covers 8 bases. The CDR3 runs to 14 residues. CDR1 and CDR2 (germline): LNHDA, SQIVND (reference sequence). After removal of 4 bases from V and 5 bases from J, the junction contained 6 bases not matched to a gene. The CDR3 here is CASSSYREGETQYF. The CDR3 bases are TGTGCCAGTAGTAGCTACCGGGAGGGGGAGACCCAGTACTTC.

The rearrangement links TRBV7-8 to TRBJ2-1; no reliable D call. Germline V lookup: CDR1 SGHVS, CDR2 FQNEAQ. Between the trimmed V and J ends, which lost 1 base and 15 bases, there was a span of 13 bases. The length of the CDR3 is 12 residues. DNA for the CDR3: TGTGCCAGCAGCTTAGGGGGAAACATACCGTTCTTC. It specifies CASSLGGNIPFF.

This clonotype was recorded a few times. The chain uses TRBV7-9 and TRBJ1-5, with no clear D. CDR3 length equals 12 residues. The germline V and J ends were trimmed by 4 bases and 3 bases, with 4 bases remaining between them. Germline assignment: CDR1 SEHNR and CDR2 FQNEAQ (reference sequence). Here the CDR3 reads CASSSDNQPQHF. CDR3 DNA: TGTGCCAGCAGCTCGGACAATCAGCCCCAGCATTTT.

As for this clonotype: Given a much more abundant clone one base away, this may be a read error. The rearrangement uses TRBV11-2 and TRBJ1-1, with 10 nucleotides matching TRBD1. Per germline, CDR1 SGHAT and CDR2 FQNNGV. With 1 base clipped from V and 3 bases from J, the junction kept 2 bases outside the gene matches. The CDR3 contains 15 residues. CDR3 sequence (DNA): TGTGCCAGCAGCTTAGCCGGGACAGGGGACACTGAAGCTTTCTTT. Translation gives CASSLAGTGDTEAFF.

This clonotype came up a few times. V is TRBV5-5 and J is TRBJ2-5, with TRBD2 matching 7 bases. CDR1 and CDR2 from the germline V gene are SGHKS and YYEKEE (reference sequence). This CDR3 comprises 13 residues. The trim removed 1 base at V and 9 bases at J, leaving 6 bases unmatched. CDR3 sequence (DNA): TGTGCCAGCAGCTTGACTAGCGCCCAGGCCCAGTACTTC. As protein: CASSLTSAQAQYF. Complete variable domain (other parts from reference TRBV5-5 and TRBJ2-5): DAGVTQSPTHLIKTRGQQVTLRCSPISGHKSVSWYQQVLGQGPQFIFQYYEKEERGRGNFPDRFSARQFPNYSSELNVNALLLGDSALYLCASSLTSAQAQYFGPGTRLLVL.

This clonotype showed up just a few times. The chain is built from TRBV5-1 and TRBJ1-4; weak D call: TRBD1 (6 bases). The CDR3 has 13 residues. V lost 3 bases to trimming and J lost 7 bases, with 10 bases between them. Germline CDR1 reads SGHRS; CDR2 reads YFSETQ. The DNA of the CDR3 is TGCGCCAGCAGCTCGGGGGCCTCTGAAAAACTGTTTTTT. Residues: CASSSGASEKLFF. The full variable domain, its missing parts supplied by reference TRBV5-1 and TRBJ1-4, is KAGVTQTPRYLIKTRGQQVTLSCSPISGHRSVSWYQQTPGQGLQFLFEYFSETQRNKGNFPGRFSGRQFSNSRSEMNVSTLELGDSALYLCASSSGASEKLFFGSGTQLSVL.

The chain recombines TRBV6-1 with TRBJ2-5; a weak D match, TRBD1 (5 bases). The V and J ends lost 5 bases and 5 bases respectively, with 15 bases between them. This CDR3 region has 14 residues. CDR1 and CDR2 (germline): MNHNS, SASEGT. CDR3 coding DNA: TGTGCCAGCAGTAGGGGCAGAATGGAGGAGACCCAGTACTTC. Translating it yields CASSRGRMEETQYF.

This clonotype has a handful of counts. The V gene is TRBV20-1, the J gene TRBJ2-3; 10 bases match TRBD2. With 3 bases clipped from V and 2 bases from J, the junction kept 5 bases outside the gene matches. Germline V gene lookup returns CDR1 DFQATT and CDR2 SNEGSKA (reference sequence). The CDR3 extends over 15 amino acids. The CDR3 region is CSASQTSGDTDTQYF. For the CDR3, the DNA is TGCAGTGCTAGCCAAACTAGCGGGGACACAGATACGCAGTATTTT.